The T cell receptor beta chain described here comes from a study of Graves' ophthalmopathy and Graves' hyperthyroidism. Regarding the study as a whole: The study's model predicted ophthalmopathy progression at 70% to 71% sensitivity and about 72% specificity. Sensitivity of roughly 88% and specificity of 65% to 83% were achieved when a 13-signature model separated ophthalmopathy from stable hyperthyroidism.

TCR beta CDR3 amplification used RNA transcripts. An opening RT-PCR round employed HTBI primers and preceded a second-round multiplex PCR. TCRdb reprocessed the multiplex PCR reads via MiXCR and lists one record per CDR3 protein. Among around 1.1 million distinct CDR3 sequences listed, about 40% were seen once. This clonotype showed up many times. The antigen is not known. Patients with other autoimmune diseases, uncontrolled infections, pregnancy or lactation were excluded. As diagnostic evidence, clinical symptoms, serum thyroxine, TRAb, thyroid ultrasound and orbital computed tomography were relied upon. The CDR3 consists of 15 residues. Trimming left V 2 bases short and J 4 bases short, with 14 bases between.

Sample: peripheral blood or thyroid tissue (not recorded which). This sequence originates from an adult man with Graves' hyperthyroidism. The chain uses TRBV12-3 or TRBV12-4 and TRBJ2-5; weak D call: TRBD1 (6 bases). CDR3 sequence: CASSLLGAGGETQYF. The CDR3 DNA reads as TGTGCCAGCAGTTTACTGGGGGCGGGTGGAGAGACCCAGTACTTC.